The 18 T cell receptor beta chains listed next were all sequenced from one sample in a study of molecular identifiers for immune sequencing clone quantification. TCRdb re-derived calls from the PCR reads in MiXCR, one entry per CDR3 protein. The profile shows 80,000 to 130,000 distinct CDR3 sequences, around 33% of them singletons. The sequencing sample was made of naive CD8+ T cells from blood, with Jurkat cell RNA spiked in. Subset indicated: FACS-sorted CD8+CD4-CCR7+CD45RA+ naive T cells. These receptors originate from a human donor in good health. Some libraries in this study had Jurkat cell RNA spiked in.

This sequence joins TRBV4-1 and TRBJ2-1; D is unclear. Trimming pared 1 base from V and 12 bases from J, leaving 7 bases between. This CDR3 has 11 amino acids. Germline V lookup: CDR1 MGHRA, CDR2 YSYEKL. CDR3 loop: CASSQVAVQFF. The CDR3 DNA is TGCGCCAGCAGCCAAGTCGCCGTGCAGTTCTTC.

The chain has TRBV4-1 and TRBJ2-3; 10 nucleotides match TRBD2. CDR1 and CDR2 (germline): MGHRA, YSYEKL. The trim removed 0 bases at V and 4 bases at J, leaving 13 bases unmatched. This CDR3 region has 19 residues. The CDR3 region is CASSQESSGSFSRADTQYF. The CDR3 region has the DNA TGCGCCAGCAGCCAAGAGTCTAGCGGGAGTTTTTCACGAGCAGATACGCAGTATTTT.

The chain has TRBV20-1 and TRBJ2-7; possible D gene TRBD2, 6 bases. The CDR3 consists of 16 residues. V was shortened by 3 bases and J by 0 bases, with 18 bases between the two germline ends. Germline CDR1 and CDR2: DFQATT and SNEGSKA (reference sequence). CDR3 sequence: CSASPPGLPSSYEQYF. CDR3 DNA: TGCAGTGCTAGCCCACCGGGACTCCCGAGCTCCTACGAGCAGTACTTC.

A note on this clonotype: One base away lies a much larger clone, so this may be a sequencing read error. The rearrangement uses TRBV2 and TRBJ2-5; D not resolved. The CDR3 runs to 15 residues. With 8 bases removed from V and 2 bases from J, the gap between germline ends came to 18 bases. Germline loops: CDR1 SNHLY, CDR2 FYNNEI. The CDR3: CASHTPGLPQETQYF. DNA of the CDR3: TGTGCCAGCCATACACCGGGTCTACCTCAAGAGACCCAGTACTTC.

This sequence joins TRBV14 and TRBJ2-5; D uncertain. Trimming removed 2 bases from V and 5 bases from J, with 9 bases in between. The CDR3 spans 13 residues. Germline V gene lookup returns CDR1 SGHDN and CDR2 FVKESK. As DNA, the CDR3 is TGTGCCAGCAGCCAAATAAAGACGGAGACCCAGTACTTC. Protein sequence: CASSQIKTETQYF.

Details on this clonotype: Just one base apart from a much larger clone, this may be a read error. The CDR3 region is CASSRRGHSTVTQYF. CDR3 nucleotides: TGTGCCAGCAGTCGACGGGGGCATAGCACAGTTACGCAGTATTTT. The chain links TRBV7-9 to TRBJ2-3, with D perhaps being TRBD1 or TRBD2 (6 bases each). The CDR3 is 15 residues long. Germline CDR1 is SEHNR and CDR2 is FQNEAQ (reference sequence).

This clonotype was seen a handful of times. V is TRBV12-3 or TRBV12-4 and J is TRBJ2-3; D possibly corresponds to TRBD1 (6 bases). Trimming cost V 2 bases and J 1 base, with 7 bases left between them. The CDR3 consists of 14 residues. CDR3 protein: CASSLWTGTDTQYF. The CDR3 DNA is TGTGCCAGCAGTTTATGGACAGGCACAGATACGCAGTATTTT.

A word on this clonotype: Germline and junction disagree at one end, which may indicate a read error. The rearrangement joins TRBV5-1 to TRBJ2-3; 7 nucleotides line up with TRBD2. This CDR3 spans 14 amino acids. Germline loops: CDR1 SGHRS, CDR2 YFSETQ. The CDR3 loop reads CASGGESSTDTRYF. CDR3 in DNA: TGCGCCAGCGGGGGGGAATCTAGCACAGATACGCGGTATTTT.

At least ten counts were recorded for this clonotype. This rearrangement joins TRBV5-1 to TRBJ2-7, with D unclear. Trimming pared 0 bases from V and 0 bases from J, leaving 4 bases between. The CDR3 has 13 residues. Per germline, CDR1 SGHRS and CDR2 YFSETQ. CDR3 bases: TGCGCCAGCAGCTTGGGCATCTCCTACGAGCAGTACTTC. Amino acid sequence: CASSLGISYEQYF. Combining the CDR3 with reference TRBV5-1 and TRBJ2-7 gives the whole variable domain KAGVTQTPRYLIKTRGQQVTLSCSPISGHRSVSWYQQTPGQGLQFLFEYFSETQRNKGNFPGRFSGRQFSNSRSEMNVSTLELGDSALYLCASSLGISYEQYFGPGTRLTVT.

The CDR3 reads CARAEHPRSGANVLTF. CDR3 sequence (DNA): TGTGCCAGGGCGGAACACCCCCGCTCTGGGGCCAACGTCCTGACTTTC. The chain uses TRBV7-9 and TRBJ2-6; the D is unclear. From germline, CDR1 is SEHNR and CDR2 FQNEAQ (reference sequence). Trimming removed 9 bases from V and 0 bases from J, with 15 bases in between. The CDR3 runs to 16 residues.

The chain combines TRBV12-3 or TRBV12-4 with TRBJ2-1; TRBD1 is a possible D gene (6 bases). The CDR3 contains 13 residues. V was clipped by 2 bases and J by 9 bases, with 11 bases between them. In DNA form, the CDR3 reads TGTGCCAGCAGTTTAATAGGGGGTGGTGAGCAGTTCTTC. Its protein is CASSLIGGGEQFF.

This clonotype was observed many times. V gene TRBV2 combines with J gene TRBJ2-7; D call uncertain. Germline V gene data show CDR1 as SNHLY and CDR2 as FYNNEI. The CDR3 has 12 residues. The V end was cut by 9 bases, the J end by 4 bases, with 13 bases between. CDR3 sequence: CASYGPGYEQYF. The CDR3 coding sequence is TGTGCCAGTTACGGTCCTGGGTACGAGCAGTACTTC. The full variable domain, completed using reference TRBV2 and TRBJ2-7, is EPEVTQTPSHQVTQMGQEVILRCVPISNHLYFYWYRQILGQKVEFLVSFYNNEISEKSEIFDDQFSVERPDGSNFTLKIRSTKLEDSAMYFCASYGPGYEQYFGPGTRLTVT.

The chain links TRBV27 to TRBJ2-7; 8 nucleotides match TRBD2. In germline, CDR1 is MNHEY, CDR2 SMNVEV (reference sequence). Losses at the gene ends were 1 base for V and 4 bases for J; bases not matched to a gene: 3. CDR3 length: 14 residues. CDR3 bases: TGTGCCAGCAGTTTATTGGCTAGCGGGTACGAGCAGTACTTC. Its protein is CASSLLASGYEQYF.

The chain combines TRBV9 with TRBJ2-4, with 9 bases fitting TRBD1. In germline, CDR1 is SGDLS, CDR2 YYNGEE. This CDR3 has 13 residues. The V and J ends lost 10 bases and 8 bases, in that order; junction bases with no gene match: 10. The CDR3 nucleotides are TGTGCCTCATCGACAGGGGGTACGGACATTCAGTACTTC. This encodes CASSTGGTDIQYF.

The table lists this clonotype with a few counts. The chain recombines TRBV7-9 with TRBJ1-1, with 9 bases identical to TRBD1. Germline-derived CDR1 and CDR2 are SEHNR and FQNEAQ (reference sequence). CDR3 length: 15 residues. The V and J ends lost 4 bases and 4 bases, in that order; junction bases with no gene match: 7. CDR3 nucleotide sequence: TGTGCCAGCAGCTCACCACAGGGGGCTGGCACTGAAGCTTTCTTT. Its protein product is CASSSPQGAGTEAFF.

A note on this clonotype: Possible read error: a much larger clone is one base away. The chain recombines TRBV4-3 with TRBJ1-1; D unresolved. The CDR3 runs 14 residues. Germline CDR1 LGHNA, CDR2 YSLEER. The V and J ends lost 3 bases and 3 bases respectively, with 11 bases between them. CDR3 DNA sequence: TGCGCCAGCAGCCACTACCGACTAGACACTGAAGCTTTCTTT. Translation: CASSHYRLDTEAFF.

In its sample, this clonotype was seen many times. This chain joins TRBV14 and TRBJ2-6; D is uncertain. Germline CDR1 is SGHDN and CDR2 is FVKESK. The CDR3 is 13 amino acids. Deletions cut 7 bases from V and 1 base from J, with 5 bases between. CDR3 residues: CASKVSGANVLTF. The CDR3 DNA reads TGTGCCAGCAAGGTATCTGGGGCCAACGTCCTGACTTTC.

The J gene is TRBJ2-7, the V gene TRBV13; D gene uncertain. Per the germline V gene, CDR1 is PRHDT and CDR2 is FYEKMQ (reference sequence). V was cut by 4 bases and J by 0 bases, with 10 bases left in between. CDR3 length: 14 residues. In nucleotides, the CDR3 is TGTGCCAGCAGCTCGGAAATGAGCTCCTACGAGCAGTACTTC. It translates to CASSSEMSSYEQYF.